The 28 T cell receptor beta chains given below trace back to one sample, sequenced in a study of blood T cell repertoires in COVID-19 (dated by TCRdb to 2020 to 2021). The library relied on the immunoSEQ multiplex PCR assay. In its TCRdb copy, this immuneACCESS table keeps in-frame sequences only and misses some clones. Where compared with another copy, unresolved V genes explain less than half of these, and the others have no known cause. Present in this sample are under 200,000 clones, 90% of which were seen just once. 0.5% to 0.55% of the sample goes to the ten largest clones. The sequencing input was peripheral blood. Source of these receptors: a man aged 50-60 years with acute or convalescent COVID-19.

The CDR3 protein is CASSYVSASQETQYF. The DNA for the CDR3 is TGTGCCAGCAGTTACGTTAGCGCGAGCCAAGAGACCCAGTACTTC. The rearrangement uses TRBV6-5 and TRBJ2-5; possible D gene TRBD2, 5 bases. Trimming took off 2 bases at V and 1 base at J, with 11 bases between the two ends. Germline V gives CDR1 MNHEY, CDR2 SVGAGI. The CDR3 is 15 residues long.

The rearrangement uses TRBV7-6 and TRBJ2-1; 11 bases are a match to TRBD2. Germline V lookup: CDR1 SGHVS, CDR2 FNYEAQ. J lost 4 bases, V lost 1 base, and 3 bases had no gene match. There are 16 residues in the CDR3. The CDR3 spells CASSLELAGAYNEQFF. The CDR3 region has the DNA TGTGCCAGCAGCTTAGAACTAGCGGGAGCTTACAATGAGCAGTTCTTC.

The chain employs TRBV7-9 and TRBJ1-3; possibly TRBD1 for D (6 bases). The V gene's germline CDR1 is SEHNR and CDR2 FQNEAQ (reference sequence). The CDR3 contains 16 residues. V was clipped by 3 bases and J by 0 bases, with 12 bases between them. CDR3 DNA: TGTGCCAGCAGCTTCACCAGGGGTAGCTCTGGAAACACCATATATTTT. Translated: CASSFTRGSSGNTIYF.

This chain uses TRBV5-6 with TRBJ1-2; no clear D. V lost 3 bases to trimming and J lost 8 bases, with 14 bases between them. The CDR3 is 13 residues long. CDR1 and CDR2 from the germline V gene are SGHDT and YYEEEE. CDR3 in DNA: TGTGCCAGCAGCTCGCGGGGTTTACACGGCTACACCTTC. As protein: CASSSRGLHGYTF.

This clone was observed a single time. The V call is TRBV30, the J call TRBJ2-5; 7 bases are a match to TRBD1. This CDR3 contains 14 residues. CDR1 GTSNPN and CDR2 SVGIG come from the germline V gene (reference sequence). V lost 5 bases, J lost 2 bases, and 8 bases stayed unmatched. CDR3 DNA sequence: TGTGCCTGGGTCAAAGTGGGACAGCAAGAGACCCAGTACTTC. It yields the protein CAWVKVGQQETQYF.

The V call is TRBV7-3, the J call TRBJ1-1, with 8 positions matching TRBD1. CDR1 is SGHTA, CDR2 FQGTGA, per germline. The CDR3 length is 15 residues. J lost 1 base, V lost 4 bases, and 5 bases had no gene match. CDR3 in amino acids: CASSSTGQGNTEAFF. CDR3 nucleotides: TGTGCCAGCAGCTCTACAGGACAGGGGAACACTGAAGCTTTCTTT.

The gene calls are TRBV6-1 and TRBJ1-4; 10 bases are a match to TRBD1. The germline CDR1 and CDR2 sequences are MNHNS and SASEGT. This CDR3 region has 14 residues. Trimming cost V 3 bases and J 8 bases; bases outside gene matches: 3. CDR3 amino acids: CASSEGTGVEKLFF. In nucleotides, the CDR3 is TGTGCCAGCAGTGAGGGGACAGGGGTGGAAAAACTGTTTTTT.

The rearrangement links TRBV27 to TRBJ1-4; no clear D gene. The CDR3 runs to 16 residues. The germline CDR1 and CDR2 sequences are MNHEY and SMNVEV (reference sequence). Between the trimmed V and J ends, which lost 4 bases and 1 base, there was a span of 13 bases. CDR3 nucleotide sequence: TGTGCCAGCAGTTCACTCGACGGAGTAACTAATGAAAAACTGTTTTTT. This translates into CASSSLDGVTNEKLFF.

The CDR3 coding sequence is TGTGCCAGCAGCGTGACGGGAAGCACAGATACGCAGTATTTT. Protein product: CASSVTGSTDTQYF. V gene TRBV7-3 combines with J gene TRBJ2-3, with TRBD2 as a possible D gene (5 bases). Germline CDR1 and CDR2: SGHTA and FQGTGA. V lost 5 bases and J lost 0, with 9 bases in between. CDR3 length: 14 residues.

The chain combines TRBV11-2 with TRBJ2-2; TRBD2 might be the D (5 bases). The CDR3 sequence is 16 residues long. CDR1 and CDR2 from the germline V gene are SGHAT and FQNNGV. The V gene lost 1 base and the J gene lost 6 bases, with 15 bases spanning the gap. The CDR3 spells CASSLGGGGRAGELFF. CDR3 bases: TGTGCCAGCAGCTTAGGAGGAGGAGGTCGTGCCGGGGAGCTGTTTTTT. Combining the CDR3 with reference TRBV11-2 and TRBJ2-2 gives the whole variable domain EAGVAQSPRYKIIEKRQSVAFWCNPISGHATLYWYQQILGQGPKLLIQFQNNGVVDDSQLPKDRFSAERLKGVDSTLKIQPAKLEDSAVYLCASSLGGGGRAGELFFGEGSRLTVL.

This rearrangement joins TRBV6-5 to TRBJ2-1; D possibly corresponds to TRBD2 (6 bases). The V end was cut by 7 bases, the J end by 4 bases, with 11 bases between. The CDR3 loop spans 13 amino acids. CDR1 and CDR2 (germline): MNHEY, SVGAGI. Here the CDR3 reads CASNWGLYNEQFF. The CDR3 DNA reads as TGTGCCAGCAATTGGGGACTTTACAATGAGCAGTTCTTC.

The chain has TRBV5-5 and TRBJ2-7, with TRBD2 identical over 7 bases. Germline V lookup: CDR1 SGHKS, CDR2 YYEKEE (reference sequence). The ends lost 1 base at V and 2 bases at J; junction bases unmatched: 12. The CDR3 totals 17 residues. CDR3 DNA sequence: TGTGCCAGCAGCTTGTCTTTTAGCGGGTTTCAACCCTACGAGCAGTACGTC. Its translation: CASSLSFSGFQPYEQYV.

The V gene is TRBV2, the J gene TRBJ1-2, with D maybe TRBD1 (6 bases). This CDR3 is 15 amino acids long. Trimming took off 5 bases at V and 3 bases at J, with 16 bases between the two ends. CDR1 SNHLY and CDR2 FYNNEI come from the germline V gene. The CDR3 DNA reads TGTGCCAGCAGTTCCGGGACACTGCCCCACTATGGCTACACCTTC. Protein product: CASSSGTLPHYGYTF.

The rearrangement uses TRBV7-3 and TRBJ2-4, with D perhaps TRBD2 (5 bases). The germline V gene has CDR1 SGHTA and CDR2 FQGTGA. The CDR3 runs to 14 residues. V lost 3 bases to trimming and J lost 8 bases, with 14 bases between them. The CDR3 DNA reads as TGTGCCAGCAGCTTTAGAGGGTCAAGCGACATTCAGTACTTC. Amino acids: CASSFRGSSDIQYF.

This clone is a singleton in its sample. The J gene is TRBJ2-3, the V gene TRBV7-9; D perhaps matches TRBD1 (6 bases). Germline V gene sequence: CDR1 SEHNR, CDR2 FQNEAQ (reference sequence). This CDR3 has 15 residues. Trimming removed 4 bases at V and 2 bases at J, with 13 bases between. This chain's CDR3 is CASSSNRQVTDTQYF. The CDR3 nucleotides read TGTGCCAGCAGCTCTAACCGACAGGTCACAGATACGCAGTATTTT.

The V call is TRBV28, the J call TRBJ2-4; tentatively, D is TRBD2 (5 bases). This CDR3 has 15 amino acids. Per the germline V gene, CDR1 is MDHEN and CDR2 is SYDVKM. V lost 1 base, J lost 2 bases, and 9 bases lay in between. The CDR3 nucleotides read TGTGCCAGCAGTTTATTCGGGATCTCCAAAAACATTCAGTACTTC. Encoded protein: CASSLFGISKNIQYF.

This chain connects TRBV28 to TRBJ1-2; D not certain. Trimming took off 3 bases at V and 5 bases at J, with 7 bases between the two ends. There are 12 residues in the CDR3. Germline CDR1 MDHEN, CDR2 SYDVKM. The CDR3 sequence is CASSFLHYGYTF. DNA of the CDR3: TGTGCCAGCAGTTTCTTACATTATGGCTACACCTTC.

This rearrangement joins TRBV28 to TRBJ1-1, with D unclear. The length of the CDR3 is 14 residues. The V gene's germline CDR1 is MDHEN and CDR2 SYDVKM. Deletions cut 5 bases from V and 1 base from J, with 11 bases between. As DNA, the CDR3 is TGTGCCAGCAGTGAGGAGGTGTGGAACACTGAAGCTTTCTTT. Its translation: CASSEEVWNTEAFF.

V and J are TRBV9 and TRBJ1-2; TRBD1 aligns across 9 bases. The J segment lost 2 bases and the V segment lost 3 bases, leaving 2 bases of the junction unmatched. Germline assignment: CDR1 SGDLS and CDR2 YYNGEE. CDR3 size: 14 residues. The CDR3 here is CASSEGTGNYGYTF. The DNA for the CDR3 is TGTGCCAGCAGCGAGGGGACAGGGAACTATGGCTACACCTTC.

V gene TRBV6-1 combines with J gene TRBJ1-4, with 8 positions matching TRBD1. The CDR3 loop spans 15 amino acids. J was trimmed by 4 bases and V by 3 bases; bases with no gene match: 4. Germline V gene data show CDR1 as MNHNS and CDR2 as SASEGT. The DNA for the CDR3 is TGTGCCAGCAGTGACCGGACAGGGAGTAATGAAAAACTGTTTTTT. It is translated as CASSDRTGSNEKLFF.

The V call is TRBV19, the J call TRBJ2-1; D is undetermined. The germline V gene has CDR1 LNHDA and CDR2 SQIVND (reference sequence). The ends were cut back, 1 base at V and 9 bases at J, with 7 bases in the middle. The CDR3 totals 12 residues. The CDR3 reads CASSIAPIEQFF. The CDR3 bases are TGTGCCAGTAGTATAGCCCCAATTGAGCAGTTCTTC.

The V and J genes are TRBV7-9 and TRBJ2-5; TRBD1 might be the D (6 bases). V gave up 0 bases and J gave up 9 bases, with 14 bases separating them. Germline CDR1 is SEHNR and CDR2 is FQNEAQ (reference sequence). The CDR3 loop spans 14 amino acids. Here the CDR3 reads CASSLATGSGSQYF. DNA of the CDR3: TGTGCCAGCAGCTTAGCAACAGGGTCTGGGTCCCAGTACTTC. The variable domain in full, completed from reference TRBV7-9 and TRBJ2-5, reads DTGVSQNPRHKITKRGQNVTFRCDPISEHNRLYWYRQTLGQGPEFLTYFQNEAQLEKSRLLSDRFSAERPKGSFSTLEIQRTEQGDSAMYLCASSLATGSGSQYFGPGTRLLVL.

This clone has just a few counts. The CDR3 nucleotides are TGTGCCAGCAGCCAAGTTTCGCGCTCTGGGGCCAACGTCCTGACTTTC. As protein: CASSQVSRSGANVLTF. J is TRBJ2-6 and V is TRBV4-2; D is uncertain. Germline assignment: CDR1 LGHNA and CDR2 YNFKEQ. This CDR3 is built from 16 residues. With 1 base removed from V and 0 bases from J, the gap between germline ends came to 7 bases.

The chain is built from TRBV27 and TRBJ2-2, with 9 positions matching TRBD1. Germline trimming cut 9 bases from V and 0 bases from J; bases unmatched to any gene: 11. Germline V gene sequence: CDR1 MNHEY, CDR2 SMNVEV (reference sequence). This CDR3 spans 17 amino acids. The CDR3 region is CASGPDRGYANTGELFF. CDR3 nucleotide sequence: TGTGCCAGTGGCCCCGACAGGGGGTACGCGAACACCGGGGAGCTGTTTTTT.

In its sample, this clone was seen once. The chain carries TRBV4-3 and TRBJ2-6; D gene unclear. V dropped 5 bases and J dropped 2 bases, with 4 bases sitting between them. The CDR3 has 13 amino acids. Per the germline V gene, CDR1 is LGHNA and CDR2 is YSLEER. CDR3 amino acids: CASSEAGANVLTF. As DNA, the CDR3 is TGCGCCAGCAGCGAGGCTGGGGCCAACGTCCTGACTTTC.

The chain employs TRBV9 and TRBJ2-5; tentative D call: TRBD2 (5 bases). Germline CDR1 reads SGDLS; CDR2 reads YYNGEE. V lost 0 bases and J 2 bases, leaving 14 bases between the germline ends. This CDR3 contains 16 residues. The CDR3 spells CASSVAPGSGQETQYF. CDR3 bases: TGTGCCAGCAGCGTAGCTCCCGGCAGCGGACAAGAGACCCAGTACTTC.

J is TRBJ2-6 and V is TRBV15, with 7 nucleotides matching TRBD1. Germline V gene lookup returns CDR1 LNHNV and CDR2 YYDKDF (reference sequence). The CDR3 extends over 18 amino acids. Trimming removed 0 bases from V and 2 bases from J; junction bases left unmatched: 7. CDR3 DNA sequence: TGTGCCACCAGCAGAGAGGCAGAGGGGGCACCTGGGGCCAACGTCCTGACTTTC. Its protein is CATSREAEGAPGANVLTF.

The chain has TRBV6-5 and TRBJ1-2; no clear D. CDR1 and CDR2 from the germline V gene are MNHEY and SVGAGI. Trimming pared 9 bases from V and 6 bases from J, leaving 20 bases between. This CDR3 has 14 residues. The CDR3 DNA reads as TGTGCCAGTACATACACCGGGCTCGGGGATGGCTACACCTTC. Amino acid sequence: CASTYTGLGDGYTF.